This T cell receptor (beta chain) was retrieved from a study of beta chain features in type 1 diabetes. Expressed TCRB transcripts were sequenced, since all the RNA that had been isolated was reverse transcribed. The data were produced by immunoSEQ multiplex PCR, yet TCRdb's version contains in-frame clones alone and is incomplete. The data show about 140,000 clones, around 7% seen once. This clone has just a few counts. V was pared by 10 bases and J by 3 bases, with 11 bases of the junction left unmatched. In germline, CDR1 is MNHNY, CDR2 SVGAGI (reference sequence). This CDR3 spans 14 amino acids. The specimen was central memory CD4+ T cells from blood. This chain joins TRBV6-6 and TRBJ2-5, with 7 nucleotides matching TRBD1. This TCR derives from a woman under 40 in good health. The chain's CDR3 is CAISPGQIEETQYF. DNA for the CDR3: TGTGCCATCAGCCCGGGACAGATCGAAGAGACCCAGTACTTC.